The 21 T cell receptor beta chains given below trace back to one sample, sequenced in a study of T-cell memory formation after mild COVID-19. TCRdb fed the 5' RACE reads into MiXCR, producing one record per CDR3 protein. The sample contains around 260,000 distinct CDR3 sequences, about a sixth of which appear only once. The source material was PBMCs or a T cell subset sorted from them (not recorded which). Every receptor here comes from a man younger than 30 who had mild COVID-19 (a few samples of this study predate the infection). Cell type and time point are not known.

The chain recombines TRBV7-8 with TRBJ1-5; D ambiguous. The CDR3 sequence is 13 residues long. The V and J ends lost 6 bases and 3 bases respectively, with 9 bases between them. In germline, CDR1 is SGHVS, CDR2 FQNEAQ. The CDR3 reads CASRGRLNQPQHF. CDR3 bases: TGTGCCAGCAGGGGCAGGCTCAATCAGCCCCAGCATTTT.

This clonotype was observed a few times. The chain has TRBV24-1 and TRBJ2-1; 8 bases line up with TRBD2. The CDR3 has 16 amino acids. Germline V CDR1 and CDR2: KGHDR, SFDVKD. Losses at the gene ends were 4 bases for V and 7 bases for J; bases not matched to a gene: 11. The CDR3 region has the DNA TGTGCCACCAGTGAGATGAAGAGCGGGGGATGGAATGAGCAGTTCTTC. This codes for CATSEMKSGGWNEQFF.

This clonotype was picked up a small number of times. V is TRBV29-1 and J is TRBJ2-3, with a possible D match to TRBD1 (6 bases). The CDR3 has 14 residues. Germline CDR1 reads SQVTM; CDR2 reads ANQGSEA. Deletions cut 4 bases from V and 2 bases from J, with 13 bases between. The CDR3 DNA sequence: TGCAGCGTTGGTGTGACAGGATACACAGATACGCAGTATTTT. Translating it yields CSVGVTGYTDTQYF.

This chain uses TRBV29-1 with TRBJ2-5; no clear D gene. The CDR3 covers 12 residues. Per the germline V gene, CDR1 is SQVTM and CDR2 is ANQGSEA. V was trimmed by 7 bases and J by 1 base, leaving 10 bases between them. The CDR3 DNA reads TGCAGCGGAGGCCAGACCCAAGAGACCCAGTACTTC. Residues: CSGGQTQETQYF.

This clonotype was detected only a few times. This chain links TRBV4-1 with TRBJ2-7, with a possible D match to TRBD1 (6 bases). The CDR3 covers 14 residues. V shed 4 bases and J shed 2 bases, with 12 bases lying between them. Germline lookup yields CDR1 MGHRA and CDR2 YSYEKL. CDR3 sequence reads: CASSRDNDAYEQYF. CDR3 DNA: TGCGCCAGCAGCCGGGACAACGACGCCTACGAGCAGTACTTC.

The chain carries TRBV20-1 and TRBJ2-1; TRBD2 matches at 11 bases. The CDR3 is 15 amino acids. With V trimmed by 5 bases and J by 0 bases, 3 bases remained unmatched. Germline V lookup: CDR1 DFQATT, CDR2 SNEGSKA (reference sequence). The CDR3 sequence: CSAPSGGSSYNEQFF. The CDR3 DNA is TGCAGTGCTCCTAGCGGGGGGTCCTCCTACAATGAGCAGTTCTTC.

The genes are TRBV4-2 and TRBJ1-1, with unresolved D. The CDR3 extends over 17 amino acids. V dropped 0 bases and J dropped 2 bases, with 16 bases sitting between them. Germline assignment: CDR1 LGHNA and CDR2 YNFKEQ. CDR3 loop: CASSQDKSRGVNTEAFF. The CDR3 DNA reads TGTGCCAGCAGCCAAGATAAGTCTCGCGGGGTCAACACTGAAGCTTTCTTT.

This clonotype turned up a few times. The CDR3 nucleotides read TGTGCCAGCAGTAGGACAGGGGTGCAGTACGTC. Translation: CASSRTGVQYV. This rearrangement joins TRBV6-2 or TRBV6-3 to TRBJ2-7, with 9 positions matching TRBD1. Losses at the gene ends were 5 bases for V and 9 bases for J; bases not matched to a gene: 2. The length of the CDR3 is 11 residues. Germline CDR1 reads MNHEY; CDR2 reads SVGEGT.

The chain couples TRBV29-1 to TRBJ1-2; no firm D call. V lost 2 bases and J lost 0, with 7 bases in between. This CDR3 spans 13 amino acids. From germline, CDR1 is SQVTM and CDR2 ANQGSEA. CDR3 in amino acids: CSVEYGANYGYTF. The DNA of the CDR3 is TGCAGCGTTGAATATGGAGCTAACTATGGCTACACCTTC.

This clonotype occurred a few times. The V call is TRBV4-2, the J call TRBJ2-1; D unclear. The V end lost 0 bases, the J end lost 9 bases, and 12 bases lay between the germline ends. Germline V gene sequence: CDR1 LGHNA, CDR2 YNFKEQ. The CDR3 loop spans 14 amino acids. The CDR3 DNA is TGTGCCAGCAGCCAAGAAGCCTTCGAGAGTGAGCAGTTCTTC. This sequence encodes CASSQEAFESEQFF.

This clonotype turned up a few times. This chain joins TRBV20-1 and TRBJ2-7; 10 nucleotides match TRBD2. J was trimmed by 2 bases and V by 0 bases; bases with no gene match: 4. This CDR3 comprises 15 residues. The germline V gene has CDR1 DFQATT and CDR2 SNEGSKA (reference sequence). This CDR3 is CSARDRSGGAYEQYV. The DNA of the CDR3 is TGCAGTGCTAGAGATCGGAGCGGGGGGGCCTACGAGCAGTACGTC.

J is TRBJ1-6 and V is TRBV6-5, with D unclear. This CDR3 region has 15 residues. CDR1 is MNHEY and CDR2 is SVGAGI in the germline V gene. V lost 1 base and J 10 bases, leaving 14 bases between the germline ends. In DNA form, the CDR3 reads TGTGCCAGCAGTTACTGGCTCGGGAAGGAATCACCCCTCCACTTT. It specifies CASSYWLGKESPLHF.

This clonotype showed up just a few times. J is TRBJ1-1 and V is TRBV20-1; D remains unclear. CDR3 length: 13 residues. V lost 4 bases, J lost 4 bases, and 13 bases lay in between. CDR1 and CDR2 from the germline V gene are DFQATT and SNEGSKA (reference sequence). CDR3: CSAIEGEGTEAFF. CDR3 in DNA: TGCAGTGCTATCGAGGGTGAGGGCACTGAAGCTTTCTTT.

The rearrangement links TRBV7-2 to TRBJ1-5, with 7 positions matching TRBD1. The CDR3 is 14 residues long. CDR1 SGHTA and CDR2 FQGNSA come from the germline V gene. V lost 5 bases, J lost 3 bases, and 4 bases stayed unmatched. The CDR3 coding sequence is TGTGCCAGCAGCCAAGGGGGCACCAATCAGCCCCAGCATTTT. This gives the protein CASSQGGTNQPQHF.

This clonotype appeared a few times. CDR3 protein: CASSLGRGHYNEQFF. CDR3 coding DNA: TGTGCCAGCAGCTTAGGGAGGGGACACTACAATGAGCAGTTCTTC. This chain connects TRBV11-1 to TRBJ2-1; the D gene could be TRBD1 or TRBD2 (6 bases each). Germline CDR1 is SGHAT and CDR2 is FQDESV (reference sequence). Trimming cost V 1 base and J 3 bases, with 10 bases left between them. The CDR3 sequence is 15 residues long.

The J gene is TRBJ2-4, the V gene TRBV12-3 or TRBV12-4; TRBD2 is a possible D gene (5 bases). With 10 bases removed from V and 15 bases from J, the gap between germline ends came to 22 bases. This CDR3 spans 12 amino acids. CDR3 DNA sequence: TGTGCCACCAGACCGGACTCTCCTACGATGTACTTC. Translating gives CATRPDSPTMYF.

This clonotype was detected only a few times. The J gene is TRBJ1-4, the V gene TRBV5-1, with TRBD1 identical over 8 bases. CDR1 SGHRS and CDR2 YFSETQ come from the germline V gene. The V and J ends lost 5 bases and 10 bases, in that order; junction bases with no gene match: 10. The length of the CDR3 is 14 residues. The chain's CDR3 is CASREGQGRGKLFF. The CDR3 region has the DNA TGCGCCAGCAGGGAAGGACAGGGCAGGGGAAAACTGTTTTTT. Filled out from reference TRBV5-1 and TRBJ1-4, the complete variable domain reads KAGVTQTPRYLIKTRGQQVTLSCSPISGHRSVSWYQQTPGQGLQFLFEYFSETQRNKGNFPGRFSGRQFSNSRSEMNVSTLELGDSALYLCASREGQGRGKLFFGSGTQLSVL.

This clonotype was recorded a few times. The chain uses TRBV6-6 and TRBJ1-5; 7 nucleotides align to TRBD1. V dropped 6 bases and J dropped 4; count of bases not matched to a gene: 9. Germline CDR1 MNHNY, CDR2 SVGAGI (reference sequence). The CDR3 is made up of 15 amino acids. The CDR3 region is CASRPPGQLNQPQHF. The CDR3, as DNA: TGTGCCAGCAGGCCTCCGGGACAGCTTAATCAGCCCCAGCATTTT.

The table lists this clonotype with a few counts. The gene calls are TRBV7-2 and TRBJ1-2; no clear D gene. CDR1 and CDR2 (germline): SGHTA, FQGNSA. This CDR3 contains 13 residues. V was shortened by 1 base and J by 11 bases, with 14 bases between the two germline ends. Written as DNA, the CDR3 is TGTGCCAGCAGCTTAGGCCGGTTGCGAGGTTACACCTTC. Translated, it gives CASSLGRLRGYTF.

V usage is TRBV12-3 or TRBV12-4 and J usage is TRBJ2-5; 7 bases agree with TRBD2. The V and J ends lost 1 base and 3 bases, in that order; junction bases with no gene match: 8. This CDR3 spans 16 amino acids. The DNA for the CDR3 is TGTGCCAGCAGTTTAGGGCTAGCGGTGGAGAAAGAGACCCAGTACTTC. Its protein is CASSLGLAVEKETQYF.

This clonotype was observed a handful of times. The chain couples TRBV5-4 to TRBJ2-7; D is unresolved. The CDR3 extends over 13 amino acids. Trimming took off 5 bases at V and 3 bases at J, with 12 bases between the two ends. The V gene's germline CDR1 is SGHNT and CDR2 YYREEE (reference sequence). The CDR3 is CASSLGELYEQYF. The DNA for the CDR3 is TGTGCCAGCAGTCTTGGTGAGCTCTACGAGCAGTACTTC.